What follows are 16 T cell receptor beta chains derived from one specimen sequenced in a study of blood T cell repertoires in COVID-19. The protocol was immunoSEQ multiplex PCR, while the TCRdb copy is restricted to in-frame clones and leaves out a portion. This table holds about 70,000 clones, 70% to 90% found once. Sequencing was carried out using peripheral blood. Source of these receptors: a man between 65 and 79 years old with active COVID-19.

The CDR3 sequence: CSVEGRGGAQHF. CDR3 nucleotides: TGCAGCGTTGAAGGGCGGGGGGGGGCCCAGCATTTT. V is TRBV29-1 and J is TRBJ1-5; D possibly corresponds to TRBD1 (5 bases). The germline V gene encodes CDR1 SQVTM and CDR2 ANQGSEA. The V gene lost 1 base and the J gene lost 11 bases, with 12 bases spanning the gap. The CDR3 consists of 12 residues.

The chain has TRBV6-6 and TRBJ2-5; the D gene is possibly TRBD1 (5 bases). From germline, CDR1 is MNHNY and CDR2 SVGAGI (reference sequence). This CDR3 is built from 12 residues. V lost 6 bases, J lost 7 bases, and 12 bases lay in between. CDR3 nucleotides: TGTGCCAGCAGCCCTGGGGCCGGGACCCAGTACTTC. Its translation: CASSPGAGTQYF.

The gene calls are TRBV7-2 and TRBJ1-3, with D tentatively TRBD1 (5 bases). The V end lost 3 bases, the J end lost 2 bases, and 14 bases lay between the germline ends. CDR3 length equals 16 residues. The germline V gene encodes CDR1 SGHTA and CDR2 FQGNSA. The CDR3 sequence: CASSLGGREAGNTIYF. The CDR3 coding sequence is TGTGCCAGCAGCTTGGGGGGACGCGAAGCTGGAAACACCATATATTTT.

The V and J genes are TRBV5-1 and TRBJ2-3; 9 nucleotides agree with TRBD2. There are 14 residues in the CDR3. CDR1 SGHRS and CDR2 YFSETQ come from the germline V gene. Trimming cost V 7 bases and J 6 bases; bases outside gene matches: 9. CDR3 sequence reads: CASVRREGSDTQYF. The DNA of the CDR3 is TGCGCCAGCGTCCGGCGGGAGGGGTCGGATACGCAGTATTTT. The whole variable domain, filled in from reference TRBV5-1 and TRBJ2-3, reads KAGVTQTPRYLIKTRGQQVTLSCSPISGHRSVSWYQQTPGQGLQFLFEYFSETQRNKGNFPGRFSGRQFSNSRSEMNVSTLELGDSALYLCASVRREGSDTQYFGPGTRLTVL.

CDR3 bases: TGCGCCAGCAGCGGAGGACAGGGGGCCGGCCTTGAAAAACTGTTTTTT. Its translation: CASSGGQGAGLEKLFF. The gene calls are TRBV5-1 and TRBJ1-4, with TRBD1 matching over 11 bases. The germline V gene encodes CDR1 SGHRS and CDR2 YFSETQ. This CDR3 region has 16 residues. Unmatched junction bases numbered 9, after V lost 4 bases and J lost 7 bases.

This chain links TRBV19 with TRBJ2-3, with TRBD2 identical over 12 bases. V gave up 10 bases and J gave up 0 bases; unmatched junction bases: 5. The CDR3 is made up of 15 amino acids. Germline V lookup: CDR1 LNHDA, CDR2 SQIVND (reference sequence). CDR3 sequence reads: CATTGTSGSTDTQYF. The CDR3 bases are TGTGCCACGACCGGGACTAGCGGGAGCACAGATACGCAGTATTTT.

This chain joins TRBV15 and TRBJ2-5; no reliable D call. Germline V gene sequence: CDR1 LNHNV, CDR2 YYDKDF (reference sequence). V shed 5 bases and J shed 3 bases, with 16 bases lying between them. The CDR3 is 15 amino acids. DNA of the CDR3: TGTGCCACCAGCCACGGTTCCACCTCAAAAGAGACCCAGTACTTC. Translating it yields CATSHGSTSKETQYF. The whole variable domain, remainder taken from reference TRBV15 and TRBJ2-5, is DAMVIQNPRYQVTQFGKPVTLSCSQTLNHNVMYWYQQKSSQAPKLLFHYYDKDFNNEADTPDNFQSRRPNTSFCFLDIRSPGLGDTAMYLCATSHGSTSKETQYFGPGTRLLVL.

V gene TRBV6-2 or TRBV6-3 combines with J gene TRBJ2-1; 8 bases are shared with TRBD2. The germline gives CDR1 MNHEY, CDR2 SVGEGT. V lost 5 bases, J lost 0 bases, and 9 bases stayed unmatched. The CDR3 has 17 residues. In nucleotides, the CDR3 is TGTGCCAGCAGTGCCCCGGGGGGGTCCCGCTCCTACAATGAGCAGTTCTTC. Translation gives CASSAPGGSRSYNEQFF.

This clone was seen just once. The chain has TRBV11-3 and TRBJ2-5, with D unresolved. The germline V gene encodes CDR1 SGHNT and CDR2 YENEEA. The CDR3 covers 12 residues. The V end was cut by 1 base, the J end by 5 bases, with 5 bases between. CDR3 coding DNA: TGTGCCAGCAGCTTAGTAGTTGAGACCCAGTACTTC. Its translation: CASSLVVETQYF.

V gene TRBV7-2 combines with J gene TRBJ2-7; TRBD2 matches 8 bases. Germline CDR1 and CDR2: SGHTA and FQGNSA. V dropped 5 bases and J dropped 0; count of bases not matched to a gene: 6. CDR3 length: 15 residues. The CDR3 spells CASSPRLAYSYEQYF. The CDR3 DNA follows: TGTGCCAGCAGCCCCCGACTAGCGTACTCCTACGAGCAGTACTTC.

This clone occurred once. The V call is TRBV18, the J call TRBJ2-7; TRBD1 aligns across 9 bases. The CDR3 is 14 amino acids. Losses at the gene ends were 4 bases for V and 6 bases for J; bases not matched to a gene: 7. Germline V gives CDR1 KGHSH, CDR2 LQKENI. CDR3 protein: CASSRTGVGVEQYF. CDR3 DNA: TGTGCCAGCTCACGGACAGGGGTCGGGGTCGAGCAGTACTTC.

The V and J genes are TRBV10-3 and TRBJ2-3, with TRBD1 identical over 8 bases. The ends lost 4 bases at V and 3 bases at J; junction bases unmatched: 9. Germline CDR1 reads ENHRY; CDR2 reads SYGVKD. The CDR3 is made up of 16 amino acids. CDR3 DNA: TGTGCCATCAGTGGAGGGACAGGAGGGACGACAGATACGCAGTATTTT. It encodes CAISGGTGGTTDTQYF.

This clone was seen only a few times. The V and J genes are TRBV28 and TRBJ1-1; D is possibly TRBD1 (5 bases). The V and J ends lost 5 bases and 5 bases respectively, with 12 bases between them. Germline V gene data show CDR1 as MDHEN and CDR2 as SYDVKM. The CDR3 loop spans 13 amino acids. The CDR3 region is CASSQAGGTEAFF. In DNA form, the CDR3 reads TGTGCCAGCAGTCAAGCTGGGGGGACTGAAGCTTTCTTT.

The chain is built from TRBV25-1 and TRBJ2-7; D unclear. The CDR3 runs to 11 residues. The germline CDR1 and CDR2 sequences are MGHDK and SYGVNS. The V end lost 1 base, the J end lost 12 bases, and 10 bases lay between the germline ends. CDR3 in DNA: TGTGCCAGCAGTGAATCAGGAAAACCGTACTTC. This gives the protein CASSESGKPYF.

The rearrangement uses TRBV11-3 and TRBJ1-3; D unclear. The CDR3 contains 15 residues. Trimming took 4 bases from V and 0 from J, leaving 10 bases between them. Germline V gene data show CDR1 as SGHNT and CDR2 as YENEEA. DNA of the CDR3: TGTGCCAGCAGCTACGCCTCTAACTCTGGAAACACCATATATTTT. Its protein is CASSYASNSGNTIYF.

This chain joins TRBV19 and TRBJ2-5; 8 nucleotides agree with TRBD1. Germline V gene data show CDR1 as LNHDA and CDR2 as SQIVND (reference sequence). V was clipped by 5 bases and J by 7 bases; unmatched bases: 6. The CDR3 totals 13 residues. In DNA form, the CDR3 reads TGTGCCAGTAGTCCACAGGGGGACGTGACCCAGTACTTC. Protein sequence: CASSPQGDVTQYF.